These T cell receptor beta chains were read from a single sample in a study of T cells in narcolepsy. TCRdb keeps only in-frame clones here, not all; method: immunoSEQ multiplex PCR. The sample gives approximately 28,000 clones, around three quarters of which show up once; nearly 3.5% is in the top ten. Sequenced: CD45RA- memory CD4+ T cells from PBMCs. Receptor source: a human donor with narcolepsy. Both conserved end residues are part of each CDR3. Each record gives: clone size, J gene, D gene, V gene, CDR3 protein, CDR3 DNA. The D gene is left open where the match is weak. Size is stated for part of the rows, as once, few or many counts, or as a class when the clone is expanded.

size: .
J: TRBJ1-6
D: .
V: TRBV29-1
CDR3: CSGGWAGAANSPLHF
DNA: TGCAGCGGGGGCTGGGCGGGAGCGGCGAATTCACCCCTCCACTTT

size: .
J: TRBJ1-5
D: TRBD1
V: TRBV11-3
CDR3: CASSLVRTDRGNQPQHF
DNA: TGTGCCAGCAGCTTAGTACGGACGGACAGGGGCAATCAGCCCCAGCATTTT

size: .
J: TRBJ2-2
D: .
V: TRBV7-9
CDR3: CASSLGDARDTGELFF
DNA: TGTGCCAGCAGCTTAGGCGATGCCAGGGACACCGGGGAGCTGTTTTTT

size: .
J: TRBJ2-7
D: TRBD1
V: TRBV5-1
CDR3: CASSRQGESSYEQYF
DNA: TGCGCCAGCAGCCGACAGGGCGAGAGCTCCTACGAGCAGTACTTC

size: .
J: TRBJ2-7
D: .
V: TRBV2
CDR3: CASSPRDTPHRTYEQYF
DNA: TGTGCCAGCAGTCCTCGGGACACCCCTCACAGGACCTACGAGCAGTACTTC

size: .
J: TRBJ1-4
D: .
V: TRBV6-5
CDR3: CASSYSAGRREKLFF
DNA: TGTGCCAGCAGTTACTCGGCAGGGCGGAGGGAAAAACTGTTTTTT

size: few
J: TRBJ2-3
D: TRBD1
V: TRBV23-1
CDR3: CASSRDRGSTDTQYF
DNA: TGCGCCAGCAGTCGGGACAGGGGGAGCACAGATACGCAGTATTTT

size: .
J: TRBJ2-5
D: .
V: TRBV5-6
CDR3: CASSPAGGLQETQYF
DNA: TGTGCCAGCAGTCCCGCCGGGGGGCTCCAAGAGACCCAGTACTTC

size: .
J: TRBJ1-4
D: TRBD1
V: TRBV4-1
CDR3: CASSQVPGQGSRLFF
DNA: TGCGCCAGCAGCCAGGTCCCGGGACAGGGATCGCGACTGTTTTTT

size: .
J: TRBJ2-7
D: TRBD1
V: TRBV5-6
CDR3: CASSLAGQAYSYEQYF
DNA: TGTGCCAGCAGCTTGGCGGGACAGGCCTACTCCTACGAGCAGTACTTC

size: .
J: TRBJ2-7
D: TRBD1
V: TRBV13
CDR3: CASSQSRDRGYEQYF
DNA: TGTGCCAGCAGCCAAAGTAGGGACAGGGGTTACGAGCAGTACTTC

size: .
J: TRBJ1-2
D: TRBD1
V: TRBV6-1
CDR3: CASSQGKGATGYTF
DNA: TGTGCCAGCAGTCAAGGCAAGGGGGCGACTGGCTACACCTTC

size: .
J: TRBJ1-2
D: .
V: TRBV11-2
CDR3: CASSLDTFNYGYTF
DNA: TGTGCCAGCAGCTTAGACACATTCAACTATGGCTACACCTTC

size: .
J: TRBJ1-1
D: TRBD1
V: TRBV4-1
CDR3: CASSQEGRGLEAFF
DNA: TGCGCCAGCAGCCAAGAGGGCAGGGGGCTTGAAGCTTTCTTT

size: .
J: TRBJ1-1
D: TRBD1
V: TRBV2
CDR3: CASSKQGARSNTEAFF
DNA: TGTGCCAGCAGTAAACAGGGGGCGCGGAGTAACACTGAAGCTTTCTTT

size: .
J: TRBJ1-1
D: .
V: TRBV5-1
CDR3: CASSLEGNDLWTEAFF
DNA: TGCGCCAGCAGCTTGGAGGGGAACGACCTTTGGACTGAAGCTTTCTTT

size: .
J: TRBJ2-1
D: .
V: TRBV29-1
CDR3: CSVGDESGQFF
DNA: TGCAGCGTTGGGGACGAATCTGGGCAGTTCTTC

size: .
J: TRBJ1-4
D: TRBD1
V: TRBV18
CDR3: CASSPTGGANEKLFF
DNA: TGTGCCAGCTCACCCACAGGGGGAGCTAATGAAAAACTGTTTTTT

size: .
J: TRBJ2-1
D: TRBD2
V: TRBV9
CDR3: CASSVAPSGGGEQFF
DNA: TGTGCCAGCAGCGTAGCCCCTAGCGGGGGTGGTGAGCAGTTCTTC

size: .
J: TRBJ1-6
D: .
V: TRBV5-4
CDR3: CASSTWTDSPLHF
DNA: TGTGCCAGCAGCACATGGACAGACTCACCCCTCCACTTT

size: .
J: TRBJ1-5
D: .
V: TRBV19
CDR3: CASSTLGDFGNQPQHF
DNA: TGTGCCAGCTCAACCTTAGGGGATTTCGGCAATCAGCCCCAGCATTTT

size: .
J: TRBJ2-2
D: .
V: TRBV5-4
CDR3: CASSLGRVSGELFF
DNA: TGTGCCAGCAGCTTGGGAAGGGTGAGCGGGGAGCTGTTTTTT

size: .
J: TRBJ1-1
D: .
V: TRBV18
CDR3: CASSYDRNTEAFF
DNA: TGTGCCAGCTCGTACGACAGGAACACTGAAGCTTTCTTT

size: .
J: TRBJ1-4
D: .
V: TRBV9
CDR3: CASSPPGGKLFF
DNA: TGTGCCAGCAGCCCCCCGGGTGGGAAACTGTTTTTT

size: .
J: TRBJ1-4
D: TRBD1
V: TRBV18
CDR3: CASSPGTASMLFF
DNA: TGTGCCAGCTCTCCGGGGACAGCCTCCATGCTGTTTTTT

size: .
J: TRBJ2-7
D: TRBD2
V: TRBV5-4
CDR3: CASSTPGLSSYEQYF
DNA: TGTGCCAGCAGCACCCCGGGACTATCTTCCTACGAGCAGTACTTC

size: .
J: TRBJ2-3
D: .
V: TRBV5-8
CDR3: CASTVGTATSTDTQYF
DNA: TGTGCCAGCACCGTTGGGACGGCAACTAGCACAGATACGCAGTATTTT

size: .
J: TRBJ2-7
D: .
V: TRBV2
CDR3: CASSGLSYEQYF
DNA: TGTGCCAGCAGCGGTCTCTCCTACGAGCAGTACTTC

size: .
J: TRBJ1-2
D: TRBD1
V: TRBV6-1
CDR3: CASSGTGVWGGYTF
DNA: TGTGCCAGCAGTGGGACAGGGGTGTGGGGTGGCTACACCTTC

size: .
J: TRBJ1-4
D: .
V: TRBV4-2
CDR3: CASSQDGISKGGEKLFF
DNA: TGTGCCAGCAGCCAAGATGGGATATCGAAGGGTGGCGAAAAACTGTTTTTT

size: .
J: TRBJ2-7
D: .
V: TRBV30
CDR3: CAWKHSSYEQYF
DNA: TGTGCCTGGAAGCACAGTTCCTACGAGCAGTACTTC

size: .
J: TRBJ1-2
D: .
V: TRBV30
CDR3: CAWSVETAHGYTF
DNA: TGTGCCTGGAGTGTGGAGACAGCTCATGGCTACACCTTC

size: .
J: TRBJ2-7
D: .
V: TRBV7-9
CDR3: CASSLGTGRSYEQYF
DNA: TGTGCCAGCAGCTTAGGTACAGGGAGATCCTACGAGCAGTACTTC

size: .
J: TRBJ1-2
D: .
V: TRBV5-1
CDR3: CASSPGGSFNYGYTF
DNA: TGCGCCAGCAGCCCGGGTGGGAGTTTTAACTATGGCTACACCTTC

size: .
J: TRBJ1-2
D: .
V: TRBV21-1
CDR3: CASSGRTGGYTF
DNA: TGTGCCAGCAGCGGACGGACAGGTGGCTACACCTTC

size: .
J: TRBJ2-3
D: .
V: TRBV7-8
CDR3: CASSLMGTTQYF
DNA: TGTGCCAGCAGCTTGATGGGGACAACGCAGTATTTT

size: once
J: TRBJ1-2
D: TRBD1
V: TRBV28
CDR3: CASTPGQAGGYTF
DNA: TGTGCCAGCACCCCTGGACAGGCCGGTGGCTACACCTTC

size: .
J: TRBJ1-1
D: .
V: TRBV6-1
CDR3: CASSKEAYTEAFF
DNA: TGTGCCAGCAGTAAGGAGGCATACACTGAAGCTTTCTTT

size: .
J: TRBJ2-2
D: .
V: TRBV11-2
CDR3: CASSPVGGTNTGELFF
DNA: TGTGCCAGCAGCCCTGTAGGGGGGACGAACACCGGGGAGCTGTTTTTT